Following are 25 T cell receptor beta chains from one sample sequenced in a study of blood T cells in healthy people across ages. The use of a sample-barcoded 5' primer and a J-beta primer mix characterized a second PCR of roughly 7 to 12 cycles. Via MiXCR, TCRdb re-called the 5' RACE reads, giving one row per CDR3 protein. The repertoire consists of 1,500,000 or so distinct CDR3 sequences, with 45% to 70% occurring once and the leading ten covering about 6.3%. The specimen sequenced was blood. The receptors derive from a man aged 18-30 years in good health.

Only a few counts were recorded for this clonotype. The rearrangement links TRBV4-2 to TRBJ2-4; the D gene could be TRBD1 or TRBD2 (5 bases each). Germline V gene lookup returns CDR1 LGHNA and CDR2 YNFKEQ. V was pared by 3 bases and J by 2 bases, with 14 bases between. This CDR3 has 16 amino acids. This CDR3 reads CASSHPRGASKNIQYF. CDR3 nucleotide sequence: TGTGCCAGCAGCCACCCGAGGGGCGCATCCAAAAACATTCAGTACTTC.

The chain carries TRBV6-6 and TRBJ1-6; 8 positions match TRBD1. V shed 5 bases and J 10 bases; nucleotides not matched to a gene: 7. Looked up from germline, CDR1 is MNHNY and CDR2 is SVGAGI (reference sequence). The CDR3 has 14 amino acids. The CDR3 is CASSPTGESSPLHF. DNA of the CDR3: TGTGCCAGCAGTCCGACAGGGGAAAGCTCACCCCTCCACTTT.

This chain links TRBV6-2 or TRBV6-3 with TRBJ2-3, with TRBD2 as a possible D gene (5 bases). Trimming cost V 6 bases and J 11 bases, with 12 bases left between them. CDR3 length equals 11 residues. Germline V gene sequence: CDR1 MNHEY, CDR2 SVGEGT. CDR3 sequence reads: CASRKGGGQYF. The CDR3 nucleotides are TGTGCCAGCAGGAAAGGAGGTGGGCAGTATTTT.

The sample holds a few counts of this clonotype. This CDR3 reads CASSRTGWSKNIQYF. The CDR3 DNA reads TGTGCCAGCAGCAGGACAGGGTGGTCCAAAAACATTCAGTACTTC. This chain uses TRBV12-3 or TRBV12-4 with TRBJ2-4; 8 bases match TRBD1. The CDR3 extends over 15 amino acids. V was clipped by 6 bases and J by 2 bases; unmatched bases: 6.

The J gene is TRBJ2-3, the V gene TRBV27; 7 nucleotides line up with TRBD2. This CDR3 has 15 amino acids. Germline V gene sequence: CDR1 MNHEY, CDR2 SMNVEV (reference sequence). V dropped 5 bases and J dropped 6; count of bases not matched to a gene: 11. The CDR3 region is CASSLIGGLKDTQYF. The CDR3 nucleotides read TGTGCCAGCAGTCTTATCGGGGGGTTGAAGGATACGCAGTATTTT.

This chain joins TRBV5-1 and TRBJ2-5, with 8 bases fitting TRBD1. Germline V gene sequence: CDR1 SGHRS, CDR2 YFSETQ. The CDR3 runs 15 residues. J lost 2 bases, V lost 5 bases, and 8 bases had no gene match. The CDR3 nucleotides read TGCGCCAGCAGTAATGGACAGGGTTGGCAAGAGACCCAGTACTTC. This encodes CASSNGQGWQETQYF.

In this sample, this clonotype turned up a few times. J is TRBJ1-2 and V is TRBV6-2 or TRBV6-3, with D perhaps matching TRBD1 (5 bases). V lost 5 bases and J 0 bases, leaving 13 bases between the germline ends. The CDR3 has 15 amino acids. The germline gives CDR1 MNHEY, CDR2 SVGEGT. This CDR3 reads CASSQGRGANYGYTF. The CDR3 nucleotides are TGTGCCAGCAGTCAGGGTCGAGGAGCTAACTATGGCTACACCTTC.

This chain uses TRBV28 with TRBJ2-7; D not certain. V dropped 4 bases and J dropped 3 bases, with 19 bases sitting between them. From germline, CDR1 is MDHEN and CDR2 SYDVKM. The CDR3 loop spans 16 amino acids. The CDR3 loop is CASSCIRVYGCYEQYF. The CDR3 DNA follows: TGTGCCAGCAGTTGCATCAGAGTTTACGGGTGCTACGAGCAGTACTTC.

The chain couples TRBV11-2 to TRBJ2-5, with TRBD2 as a possible D gene (6 bases). The CDR3 runs 15 residues. The ends were cut back, 3 bases at V and 2 bases at J, with 13 bases in the middle. Germline values: CDR1 SGHAT, CDR2 FQNNGV. In DNA, the CDR3 is TGTGCCAGCAGCTTTGATGCGGGACCACAAGAGACCCAGTACTTC. Amino acids: CASSFDAGPQETQYF.

This clonotype was recorded once. J is TRBJ2-5 and V is TRBV19; no definite D call. The V end lost 3 bases, the J end lost 7 bases, and 9 bases lay between the germline ends. The CDR3 extends over 12 amino acids. Germline CDR1 and CDR2: LNHDA and SQIVND (reference sequence). The CDR3 spells CASSMVTGTQYF. The CDR3 DNA is TGTGCCAGTAGTATGGTAACTGGGACCCAGTACTTC.

This chain uses TRBV20-1 with TRBJ2-1, with D perhaps given as TRBD1 or TRBD2 (6 bases each). The CDR3 consists of 14 residues. Germline loops: CDR1 DFQATT, CDR2 SNEGSKA (reference sequence). V was clipped by 0 bases and J by 13 bases, with 19 bases between them. The CDR3 loop reads CSARDWGASGAQFF. In DNA, the CDR3 is TGCAGTGCTAGAGATTGGGGTGCTTCGGGGGCCCAGTTCTTC.

The chain uses TRBV9 and TRBJ1-1; D possibly corresponds to TRBD1 (5 bases). Germline-derived CDR1 and CDR2 are SGDLS and YYNGEE. V gave up 3 bases and J gave up 7 bases, with 22 bases separating them. This CDR3 region has 16 residues. CDR3 sequence (DNA): TGTGCCAGCAGCGCCTCCATGGGGACCTCCCTAATTGAAGCTTTCTTT. Translating gives CASSASMGTSLIEAFF. Using reference TRBV9 and TRBJ1-1 for the parts outside the CDR3, the full variable domain is DSGVTQTPKHLITATGQRVTLRCSPRSGDLSVYWYQQSLDQGLQFLIQYYNGEERAKGNILERFSAQQFPDLHSELNLSSLELGDSALYFCASSASMGTSLIEAFFGQGTRLTVV.

J is TRBJ2-7 and V is TRBV7-8; D is perhaps TRBD2 (6 bases). Trimming shortened V by 3 bases and J by 4 bases, and 10 bases separated the two germline ends. Germline assignment: CDR1 SGHVS and CDR2 FQNEAQ. The CDR3 spans 13 residues. CDR3 nucleotide sequence: TGTGCCAGCAGCTTGCGGGGCTTATACGAGCAGTACTTC. As protein: CASSLRGLYEQYF.

The rearrangement joins TRBV28 to TRBJ1-3; no clear D. Trimming removed 5 bases from V and 0 bases from J, with 14 bases in between. This CDR3 is 16 amino acids long. Germline CDR1 is MDHEN and CDR2 is SYDVKM. The CDR3 region has the DNA TGTGCCAGCAGTAACTTCTTGGGGAGCTCTGGAAACACCATATATTTT. Its protein product is CASSNFLGSSGNTIYF.

This rearrangement joins TRBV6-5 to TRBJ2-7, with 7 nucleotides matching TRBD2. Per germline, CDR1 MNHEY and CDR2 SVGAGI. This CDR3 has 14 amino acids. V was clipped by 7 bases and J by 2 bases; unmatched bases: 8. DNA for the CDR3: TGTGCCAGCATAGGCGGCGGGAGACCCTACGAGCAGTACTTC. It codes for CASIGGGRPYEQYF.

This clonotype was counted only a few times. This chain joins TRBV20-1 and TRBJ1-6; D is perhaps TRBD1 (5 bases). CDR1 is DFQATT, CDR2 SNEGSKA, per germline (reference sequence). The CDR3 is 17 amino acids. The germline V and J ends were trimmed by 1 base and 0 bases, with 13 bases remaining between them. The CDR3 DNA reads as TGCAGTGCTAGAGTTGATAAGGGGAGCTCCTATAATTCACCCCTCCACTTT. It yields the protein CSARVDKGSSYNSPLHF.

This clonotype was counted a few times. This chain uses TRBV28 with TRBJ2-7; D is tentatively TRBD1 or TRBD2 (6 bases each). The CDR3 consists of 13 residues. Deletions cut 6 bases from V and 2 bases from J, with 11 bases between. The germline V gene encodes CDR1 MDHEN and CDR2 SYDVKM. The CDR3 sequence is CASSAGHTYEQYF. The CDR3 DNA reads as TGTGCCAGCAGCGCGGGACACACCTACGAGCAGTACTTC.

The rearrangement joins TRBV7-2 to TRBJ1-2; 9 nucleotides agree with TRBD1. The V and J ends lost 5 bases and 4 bases, in that order; junction bases with no gene match: 8. This CDR3 region has 15 residues. Per germline, CDR1 SGHTA and CDR2 FQGNSA. CDR3: CASSLTGGAPYGYTF. CDR3 nucleotide sequence: TGTGCCAGCAGCCTCACAGGGGGCGCCCCCTATGGCTACACCTTC.

This clonotype was found a few times. The chain is built from TRBV27 and TRBJ1-2; no reliable D call. V dropped 2 bases and J dropped 4 bases, with 11 bases sitting between them. This CDR3 is 14 amino acids long. Looked up from germline, CDR1 is MNHEY and CDR2 is SMNVEV (reference sequence). The CDR3: CASSLVPGSYGYTF. CDR3 nucleotide sequence: TGTGCCAGCAGTTTAGTCCCGGGTAGCTATGGCTACACCTTC.

This clonotype has just a few counts. CDR3 in amino acids: CSARGFGISQLNRNLDTQYF. The CDR3 DNA is TGCAGTGCTAGAGGATTCGGGATTTCGCAGTTGAATCGAAATTTAGATACGCAGTATTTT. The rearrangement joins TRBV20-1 to TRBJ2-3; D is perhaps TRBD2 (5 bases). The germline V gene has CDR1 DFQATT and CDR2 SNEGSKA (reference sequence). The CDR3 consists of 20 residues. Trimming took 1 base from V and 5 from J, leaving 31 bases between them.

This chain joins TRBV25-1 and TRBJ1-6; maybe TRBD1 (5 bases). Trimming stripped 6 bases from V and 3 bases from J, with 9 bases between. CDR3 length: 14 amino acids. The germline CDR1 and CDR2 sequences are MGHDK and SYGVNS. This chain's CDR3 is CASRLRGYNSPLHF. The CDR3 region has the DNA TGTGCCAGCAGACTGAGGGGCTATAATTCACCCCTCCACTTT.

This chain connects TRBV7-8 to TRBJ2-1; TRBD1 might be the D (6 bases). TRBJ2-7 explains the end of the DNA better; the J call may be wrong. The CDR3 extends over 14 amino acids. Germline lookup yields CDR1 SGHVS and CDR2 FQNEAQ. CDR3 nucleotides: TGTGCCAGCAGCTTATCAGGGGCCTGGGGTGAGCAGTACTTC. Amino acids: CASSLSGAWGEQYF.

The rearrangement joins TRBV15 to TRBJ2-7; D unclear. The J call is in doubt because the DNA end fits TRBJ2-5 better. Per the germline V gene, CDR1 is LNHNV and CDR2 is YYDKDF (reference sequence). This CDR3 comprises 13 residues. CDR3 bases: TGTGCCACCAGCAGAGAGTCTGGGGAGACCCAGTACTTC. It codes for CATSRESGETQYF.

This clonotype has just a few counts. J is TRBJ2-1 and V is TRBV24-1, with D possibly matching TRBD1 (5 bases). The CDR3 length is 13 residues. The V end lost 9 bases, the J end lost 0 bases, and 8 bases lay between the germline ends. Germline values: CDR1 KGHDR, CDR2 SFDVKD. CDR3 loop: CATGAHSYNEQFF. The CDR3 DNA follows: TGTGCCACCGGGGCCCACTCCTACAATGAGCAGTTCTTC.

The sample holds a few counts of this clonotype. The V and J genes are TRBV20-1 and TRBJ2-1; a possible D gene is TRBD2 (6 bases). Trimming took 3 bases from V and 9 from J, leaving 15 bases between them. Germline CDR1 and CDR2: DFQATT and SNEGSKA (reference sequence). CDR3 size: 13 residues. DNA for the CDR3: TGCAGTGCTAGGGCTAGTATCGGGGGTGAGCAGTTCTTC. Its translation is CSARASIGGEQFF.